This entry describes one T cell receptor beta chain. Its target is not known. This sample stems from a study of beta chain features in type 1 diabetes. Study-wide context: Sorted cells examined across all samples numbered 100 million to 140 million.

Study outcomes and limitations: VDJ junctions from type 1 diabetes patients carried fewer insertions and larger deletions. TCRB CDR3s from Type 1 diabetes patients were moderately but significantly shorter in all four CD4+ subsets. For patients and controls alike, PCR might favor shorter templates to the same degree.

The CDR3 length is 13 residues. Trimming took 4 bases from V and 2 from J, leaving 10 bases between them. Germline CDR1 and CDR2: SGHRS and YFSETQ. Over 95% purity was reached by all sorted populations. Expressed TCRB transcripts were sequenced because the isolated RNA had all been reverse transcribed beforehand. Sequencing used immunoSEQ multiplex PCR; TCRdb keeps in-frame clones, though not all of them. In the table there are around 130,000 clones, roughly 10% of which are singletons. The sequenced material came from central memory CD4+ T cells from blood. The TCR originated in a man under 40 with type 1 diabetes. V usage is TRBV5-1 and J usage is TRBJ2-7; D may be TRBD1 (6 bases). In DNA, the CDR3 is TGCGCCAGCAGCCGGTCAGGGGCCTACGAGCAGTACTTC. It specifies CASSRSGAYEQYF. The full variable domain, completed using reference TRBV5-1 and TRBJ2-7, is KAGVTQTPRYLIKTRGQQVTLSCSPISGHRSVSWYQQTPGQGLQFLFEYFSETQRNKGNFPGRFSGRQFSNSRSEMNVSTLELGDSALYLCASSRSGAYEQYFGPGTRLTVT.